These T cell receptor beta chains were read from a single sample in a study of PD-1 blockade in mismatch repair-deficient tumors. TCRdb's copy holds only in-frame clones and misses some; the assay was immunoSEQ multiplex PCR. The sample consists of approximately 120,000 clones, 70% to 90% of them appearing once. The sample in question was peripheral blood, obtained 44 weeks after starting pembrolizumab. Receptors were obtained from an adult with mismatch repair-deficient cancer. The CDR3 runs from the conserved cysteine through the conserved F or W. D genes are given only for firm matches. Expanded clones are given a class, and other clones once, few, many or no size at all.

-	TRBV7-9	16	-	TRBJ1-3	TGTGCCAGCAGCTCCCTCCGGGACATAGAGGGAAACACCATATATTTT	CASSSLRDIEGNTIYF
-	TRBV10-3	15	-	TRBJ1-2	TGTGCCTCCTGGGATTTGGGGAACGTTAACTATGGCTACACCTTC	CASWDLGNVNYGYTF
-	TRBV27	12	-	TRBJ2-1	TGTGCCAGCAGTTTAGGCCCCAATGAGCAGTTCTTC	CASSLGPNEQFF
-	TRBV2	12	-	TRBJ2-7	TGTGCCACCACCTTGGGCCAACACGAGCAGTACTTC	CATTLGQHEQYF
-	TRBV5-6	11	-	TRBJ2-1	TGTGCCAGCAGCTTGGTGGTTGAGCAGTTCTTC	CASSLVVEQFF
-	TRBV10-3	13	TRBD1	TRBJ2-7	TGTGCCAGCAGTGGGACAGGGAAGGGCGAGCAGTACTTC	CASSGTGKGEQYF
-	TRBV9	15	-	TRBJ1-4	TGTGCCAGCAGCGTAGTTTCGGCAACTAATGAAAAACTGTTTTTT	CASSVVSATNEKLFF
few	TRBV10-3	12	-	TRBJ1-1	TGTGCCATCCGAAACAGGAACACTGAAGCTTTCTTT	CAIRNRNTEAFF
-	TRBV4-1	11	-	TRBJ2-2	TGCGCCAGCAGCCGAGGCGGGGAGCTGTTTTTT	CASSRGGELFF
few	TRBV5-5	14	-	TRBJ2-7	TGTGCCAGCAGCTTGGCCGGTGGGCATTACGAGCAGTACTTC	CASSLAGGHYEQYF
-	TRBV18	13	TRBD1	TRBJ2-7	TGTGCCAGCTCAACAACAGGGGGCACCGAGCAGTACTTC	CASSTTGGTEQYF
-	TRBV28	14	-	TRBJ1-5	TGTGCCAGCAATCCCGCCTTGGGAAATCAGCCCCAGCATTTT	CASNPALGNQPQHF
-	TRBV13	12	-	TRBJ2-1	TGTGCCAGCAGCTTAGGAGGGGATGAGCAGTTCTTC	CASSLGGDEQFF
once	TRBV27	12	-	TRBJ2-7	TGTGCCAGCAGTGAATCTGGCTACGAGCAGTACTTC	CASSESGYEQYF
-	TRBV11-2	13	-	TRBJ1-3	TGTGCCAGCAGCTTAGGATTCGGAAACACCATATATTTT	CASSLGFGNTIYF
-	TRBV13	14	TRBD2	TRBJ2-7	TGTGCCAGCAGCTTAGCTGGCGGGAGCTACGAGCAGTACTTC	CASSLAGGSYEQYF
-	TRBV6-5	12	-	TRBJ2-1	TGTGCCAGCAGTTACATGAGGGGGAGATTGTTCTTC	CASSYMRGRLFF
-	TRBV6-5	16	-	TRBJ1-2	TGTGCCAGCAGTTCCCCGAGCCAATATTCTAACTATGGCTACACCTTC	CASSSPSQYSNYGYTF
few	TRBV7-6	13	-	TRBJ1-2	TGTGCCAGCAGCGATTACAGAAACTATGGCTACACCTTC	CASSDYRNYGYTF
-	TRBV19	14	-	TRBJ2-1	TGTGCCACCACTGACCTATCCGTCCGAGATGAGCAGTTCTTC	CATTDLSVRDEQFF
once	TRBV5-6	15	TRBD1	TRBJ2-7	TGTGCCAGCAGCTACCCGGGACAGGGAGATTACGAGCAGTACTTC	CASSYPGQGDYEQYF
-	TRBV4-1	15	-	TRBJ2-7	TGCGCCAGCAGCCGGGAACAGCGTAGCTCCTACGAGCAGTACTTC	CASSREQRSSYEQYF
-	TRBV11-3	14	-	TRBJ2-5	TGTGCCAGCAGCTTAGTCGCGGGCCTGGAGACCCAGTACTTC	CASSLVAGLETQYF
-	TRBV10-2	12	-	TRBJ1-1	TGCGCCAGCAGACACGCCCAGAGTGAAGCTTTCTTT	CASRHAQSEAFF
-	TRBV11-1	13	-	TRBJ2-7	TGTGCCAGCAGCTTATCCACAGCCTACGAGCAGTACTTC	CASSLSTAYEQYF
-	TRBV7-2	14	-	TRBJ2-4	TGTGCCAGCAGCTCCAGCCTAGCCAAAAACATTCAGTACTTC	CASSSSLAKNIQYF
-	TRBV4-3	15	-	TRBJ2-5	TGCGCCAGCAGCCCCGGGCCCTCCTGGGAGGAGACCCAGTACTTC	CASSPGPSWEETQYF
-	TRBV5-4	14	TRBD1	TRBJ1-3	TGTGCCAGCAGCTACGACAGGGGTGGAAACACCATATATTTT	CASSYDRGGNTIYF
-	TRBV28	14	-	TRBJ2-5	TGTGCCAGCAGCCGGGCCTCTAGGCAAGAGACCCAGTACTTC	CASSRASRQETQYF
-	TRBV7-9	12	-	TRBJ2-1	TGTGCCAGCAGCAGACTAGTTCATGAGCAGTTCTTC	CASSRLVHEQFF
-	TRBV18	15	TRBD1	TRBJ1-2	TGTGCCAGCTCACCGCCGGGACAGCAAAACTATGGCTACACCTTC	CASSPPGQQNYGYTF
-	TRBV11-3	18	-	TRBJ1-2	TGTGCCAGCAGCTCGAAGGATCTGGCCGGCCAGTCTAACTATGGCTACACCTTC	CASSSKDLAGQSNYGYTF